Below are 20 T cell receptor beta chains sequenced from a single sample in a study of regulatory T cells in long-lasting Graves disease. The time point here: persistent/refractory GD, antithyroid drugs over 5 years with positive TRAb. From PBMCs, RNA was extracted and then used to make the TCR library. HTBI primers from iRepertoire and Arm-PCR of CDR3 regions yielded the TCR beta libraries. TCRdb re-analysed the multiplex PCR reads in MiXCR, keeping a single row per CDR3 protein. The profile shows 310,000 or so distinct CDR3 sequences, about 20% of them singletons. This specimen consisted of peripheral blood mononuclear cells (PBMCs), obtained when the disease was refractory, from a patient treated with antithyroid drugs. The receptor set was obtained from a female donor with Graves disease.

The rearrangement joins TRBV6-2 or TRBV6-3 to TRBJ2-4, with D perhaps assigned TRBD1 or TRBD2 (6 bases each). V was cut by 7 bases and J by 0 bases, with 16 bases left in between. The germline V gene encodes CDR1 MNHEY and CDR2 SVGEGT. There are 16 residues in the CDR3. CDR3 nucleotides: TGTGCCAGCATCGGGACGGGGGCGATAGCCAAAAACATTCAGTACTTC. Translating it yields CASIGTGAIAKNIQYF.

This clonotype was seen more than once but under ten times. The chain recombines TRBV3-1 with TRBJ1-6; D ambiguous. The germline V gene encodes CDR1 LGHDT and CDR2 YNNKEL (reference sequence). Trimming left V 1 base short and J 4 bases short, with 8 bases between. The CDR3 contains 15 residues. CDR3 protein: CASSQVQAYNSPLHF. CDR3 bases: TGTGCCAGCAGCCAAGTGCAGGCATATAATTCACCCCTCCACTTT.

This clonotype was seen at least ten times. The CDR3: CASIDSRAGLIQYF. CDR3 coding DNA: TGTGCCAGCATCGACTCAAGGGCAGGTCTTATCCAGTACTTC. V usage is TRBV28 and J usage is TRBJ2-5; D is undetermined. There are 14 residues in the CDR3. Germline V gene sequence: CDR1 MDHEN, CDR2 SYDVKM. The V end was cut by 7 bases, the J end by 10 bases, with 22 bases between.

This rearrangement joins TRBV5-6 to TRBJ2-5; TRBD2 might be the D (6 bases). Germline V gene lookup returns CDR1 SGHDT and CDR2 YYEEEE. V dropped 5 bases and J dropped 7 bases, with 18 bases sitting between them. The CDR3 is made up of 14 amino acids. DNA of the CDR3: TGTGCCAGCAGTTCCTTCAGGGCGCGGGGGACCCAGTACTTC. This gives the protein CASSSFRARGTQYF.

This clonotype came up once. J is TRBJ2-3 and V is TRBV10-3; D tentatively reads TRBD1 or TRBD2 (6 bases each). Trimming took off 3 bases at V and 2 bases at J, with 9 bases between the two ends. The CDR3 spans 14 residues. Per the germline V gene, CDR1 is ENHRY and CDR2 is SYGVKD. The CDR3 DNA reads TGTGCCATCAGTGAAGGGGGGTTCACAGATACGCAGTATTTT. Translating it yields CAISEGGFTDTQYF.

This clonotype showed up just a few times. The CDR3 region is CASSLEPGSAGQPQHF. The CDR3 region has the DNA TGTGCCAGCAGCTTAGAGCCGGGCTCTGCGGGTCAGCCCCAGCATTTT. The gene calls are TRBV7-2 and TRBJ1-5; unclear D gene. The CDR3 extends over 16 amino acids. The germline V gene has CDR1 SGHTA and CDR2 FQGNSA. The V gene lost 1 base and the J gene lost 6 bases, with 16 bases spanning the gap. Variable domain in full (rest from reference TRBV7-2 and TRBJ1-5): GAGVSQSPSNKVTEKGKDVELRCDPISGHTALYWYRQSLGQGLEFLIYFQGNSAPDKSGLPSDRFSAERTGGSVSTLTIQRTQQEDSAVYLCASSLEPGSAGQPQHFGDGTRLSIL.

This chain uses TRBV20-1 with TRBJ1-2; 9 bases fit TRBD1. V lost 6 bases, J lost 7 bases, and 9 bases stayed unmatched. Per germline, CDR1 DFQATT and CDR2 SNEGSKA (reference sequence). The CDR3 length is 13 residues. The CDR3 coding sequence is TGCAGTGCCGCACGAATGACAGGGGGTGGCTACACCTTC. Translation: CSAARMTGGGYTF.

Comment on this clonotype: A single base separates this from a much larger clone, so it may be a read error. J is TRBJ1-2 and V is TRBV6-1; D ambiguous. There are 13 residues in the CDR3. CDR1 and CDR2 (germline): MNHNS, SASEGT. The chain's CDR3 is CASSHGENYGYIF. The CDR3 nucleotides read TGTGCCAGCAGCCACGGGGAGAACTATGGCTACATCTTC.

This clonotype was seen ten or more times. The rearrangement joins TRBV13 to TRBJ1-1; TRBD1 matches at 7 bases. Germline V gives CDR1 PRHDT, CDR2 FYEKMQ (reference sequence). CDR3 length: 12 residues. V lost 5 bases and J lost 8; bases outside the gene matches: 5. CDR3 in DNA: TGTGCCAGCAGCCCGCGACAGGGAGAAGCTTTCTTT. It translates to CASSPRQGEAFF.

A few counts support this clonotype. The gene calls are TRBV6-2 or TRBV6-3 and TRBJ2-5, with 8 bases identical to TRBD1. TRBJ2-1 matches the DNA end more closely, so the J call is doubtful. Germline V lookup: CDR1 MNHEY, CDR2 SVGEGT. CDR3 length: 16 residues. CDR3 sequence reads: CASSYSSPRGPGEQFF. The CDR3, as DNA: TGTGCCAGCAGTTACTCGAGTCCCAGGGGGCCTGGTGAGCAGTTCTTC.

V and J are TRBV7-2 and TRBJ1-6, with D unclear. Germline V gene lookup returns CDR1 SGHTA and CDR2 FQGNSA. The V end lost 5 bases, the J end lost 9 bases, and 11 bases lay between the germline ends. The CDR3 is 13 residues long. The CDR3 region is CASSPLFGSPLHF. The CDR3 bases are TGTGCCAGCAGCCCCCTATTTGGTTCACCCCTCCACTTT.

J is TRBJ1-3 and V is TRBV7-2; no clear D. This CDR3 is 14 amino acids long. From germline, CDR1 is SGHTA and CDR2 FQGNSA. V lost 1 base and J lost 4, with 8 bases in between. The CDR3 region is CASSLGATGNTIYF. CDR3 coding DNA: TGTGCCAGCAGCTTAGGTGCAACAGGAAACACCATATATTTT.

This clonotype came up many times. V is TRBV6-4 and J is TRBJ1-1; D uncertain. This CDR3 is 13 amino acids long. Germline CDR1 MRHNA, CDR2 SNTAGT. With 5 bases removed from V and 6 bases from J, the gap between germline ends came to 13 bases. The CDR3 region has the DNA TGTGCCAGCAGTCCCTTTCCTGGGGCTGAAGCTTTCTTT. This gives the protein CASSPFPGAEAFF.

The gene calls are TRBV7-2 and TRBJ2-7; no definite D call. The CDR3 loop spans 15 amino acids. Germline CDR1 and CDR2: SGHTA and FQGNSA. Trimming stripped 1 base from V and 0 bases from J, with 10 bases between. The CDR3 coding sequence is TGTGCCAGCAGCTTAGGAGGTGGACGCTCCTACGAGCAGTACTTC. Its translation: CASSLGGGRSYEQYF.

The rearrangement joins TRBV4-1 to TRBJ2-5; 7 bases align to TRBD1. Germline trimming cut 4 bases from V and 4 bases from J; bases unmatched to any gene: 6. The CDR3 spans 14 residues. Germline CDR1 reads MGHRA; CDR2 reads YSYEKL. The CDR3 nucleotides read TGCGCCAGCAGCCCACTGAGGGGGCGAGAGACCCAGTACTTC. It encodes CASSPLRGRETQYF.

This clonotype has just a few counts. This chain joins TRBV24-1 and TRBJ1-1; the D is unclear. This CDR3 is 11 amino acids long. Trimming left V 9 bases short and J 1 base short, with 5 bases between. Germline values: CDR1 KGHDR, CDR2 SFDVKD. The DNA for the CDR3 is TGTGCCACCGTGAAGAACACTGAAGCTTTCTTT. Protein: CATVKNTEAFF.

The table lists this clonotype with many counts. V usage is TRBV28 and J usage is TRBJ1-2; D remains unclear. The V end lost 5 bases, the J end lost 3 bases, and 13 bases lay between the germline ends. This CDR3 comprises 14 residues. From germline, CDR1 is MDHEN and CDR2 SYDVKM. CDR3 bases: TGTGCCAGCAGTGGATTTGCGGGTTACTATGGCTACACCTTC. Translating gives CASSGFAGYYGYTF.

The rearrangement links TRBV7-2 to TRBJ2-4; D ambiguous. V was clipped by 0 bases and J by 6 bases, with 6 bases between them. The CDR3 has 13 amino acids. The germline gives CDR1 SGHTA, CDR2 FQGNSA. In DNA form, the CDR3 reads TGTGCCAGCAGCTTAGCACGACTAAACATTCAGTACTTC. This codes for CASSLARLNIQYF.

The chain has TRBV6-5 and TRBJ2-3, with 7 bases fitting TRBD2. CDR3 size: 15 residues. Germline loops: CDR1 MNHEY, CDR2 SVGAGI. The J segment lost 0 bases and the V segment lost 4 bases, leaving 4 bases of the junction unmatched. CDR3 region: CASSSWGGSTDTQYF. For the CDR3, the DNA is TGTGCCAGCAGTTCATGGGGGGGGAGCACAGATACGCAGTATTTT.

In its sample, this clonotype was seen a few times. DNA for the CDR3: TGTGCCAGCATTCGGGTAATCCGTAAACTCGGGCGTCCCCACACTGAAGCTTTCTTT. Its protein is CASIRVIRKLGRPHTEAFF. This rearrangement joins TRBV12-3 or TRBV12-4 to TRBJ1-1; D is unresolved. The CDR3 spans 19 residues. Between the trimmed V and J ends, which lost 7 bases and 3 bases, there was a span of 30 bases.